This entry features one TCR beta chain sequence. Its antigen remains unidentified. It has no much larger one-base neighbor in the sample; base qualities were not kept. This sample is part of a study of cytomegalovirus exposure and HLA in healthy donors (dated by TCRdb to 2017 to 2019). With respect to the entire study: An earlier analysis of 587 of the donors reported about 290 Gb of sequence data and 117 million unique TCR beta sequences from about 180 million T cells. The genetic ancestry cluster associated with self-reported Caucasian donors included 65% to 90% of the roughly 360 genotyped donors. The aim of the study was to test whether cataloging public T cell receptors could identify signatures of past pathogen exposure. To predict cytomegalovirus infection status, the study combined high-throughput TCR immunosequencing, statistical association of individual TCRs with disease status, and machine learning. In a later genetic analysis, genome-wide SNP genotypes for about 65% of the roughly 700 donors were used, and that subset was treated as a discovery cohort. A separate validation cohort of 100 to 150 different subjects was used in addition to the roughly 670-subject first cohort. Roughly 300 gigabases of sequencing data and 91 million or so unique TCR sequences made up an early release that covered some 640 HLA-typed donors. The later analysis used no new phenotypic data to find candidate immune exposures, relying instead on TCR beta sequences and their occurrence across donors. Both class I and class II loci were covered by HLA typing, at four-digit resolution. To study patterns of TCR occurrence, a later analysis re-analyzed previously published TCR beta repertoires from around 660 donors and added high-resolution HLA genotyping. The number of donors typed differed by locus, with about 629-630 for A, B, C, DRB1 and DQB1, 522 for DQA1, 606 for DPA1, and 400 to 490 for DPB1. Donor age, sex, ethnicity and CMV serostatus were compiled alongside the repertoire data. An earlier analysis of 500 to 750 of the donors applied high-throughput TCR beta sequencing to assess whether each TCR beta V gene segment acted as functional or pseudogenic. Four or five DR-DQ haplotypes were handled as single units for association and clustering, since linkage in the cohort was strong. Using immunosequencing, the study profiled T cell repertoires from fewer than 700 subjects and related those repertoires to cytomegalovirus serostatus. On average, 235,054 unique TCR beta nucleotide sequences were sequenced per donor among some 420 genotyped donors of the cohort, with roughly 18% of those sequences being non-productive. All discovery cohort repertoires had been generated using a single sequencing platform.

Counted from cysteine to phenylalanine, this CDR3 has 19 amino acids. Just CDR3 DNA is preserved here, 57 bases in frame from base 1. The germline V gene provides CDR1 SGHVS and CDR2 FQNEAQ. V sheds 5 bases and J sheds 0 bases, leaving 23 bases between their ends. The cohort was made up of roughly 670 healthy bone marrow donors. At the time of sampling, all cohort members were nominally healthy, though unrecorded immune exposures were likely present. The donor was CMV seronegative and belonged to the group of 352 seronegative cohort members. A peripheral blood sample was collected from each donor, and TCR beta sequencing was performed on peripheral blood mononuclear cells. Genomic DNA was extracted from the blood cell samples with the Qiagen DNeasy Blood Extraction Kit. Library construction relied on the immunoSEQ multiplex PCR assay. A mixture of 60 forward primers for TCR Vbeta segments and 13 reverse primers for TCR Jbeta segments was used in the multiplex PCR. The CDR3 region of rearranged TCR beta genes was amplified from genomic DNA by a multiplex PCR assay. On the Illumina HiSeq System, the amplified TCR beta libraries were sequenced as 87-base-pair reads. In the original analysis: A later analysis counted about 76 million unique TCR beta chains across the 640 or so repertoires, and 9 million to 14 million of these chains were shared by at least two donors. Raw reads were error-corrected and collapsed into unique sequences with a nearest-neighbor algorithm that merged closely related sequences to remove PCR and sequencing errors. V, D and J gene segments were assigned by aligning CDR3 sequences to IMGT reference sequences. For a sequence to be retained, a match of at least six nucleotides was required to both a V gene segment and a J gene segment. A rearrangement was called productive if the CDR3 had no stop codons and remained in frame with V and J, and every other rearrangement was called non-productive. Following IMGT convention, CDR3 was defined as the stretch from the second conserved V-encoded cysteine to the conserved J-encoded phenylalanine. The earlier analysis of 450 to 750 of the donors excluded any sequence lacking an unambiguous match to a single V gene segment. An earlier analysis of fewer than 750 of the donors classified V segments as functional when productive rearrangements were above 56.7% and as segregating when the standard deviation between donors was above 5%. A statistical classification framework was developed to diagnose cytomegalovirus status using the catalog of TCR beta chain sequences. A later analysis assigned V and J genes by comparing TCR nucleotide sequences with IMGT/GENE-DB human TR gene sequences. In a later analysis, CDR3 sequences and most-parsimonious VDJ recombination scenarios were assigned using the TCRdist pipeline. In a later analysis, each TCR beta chain was defined by its CDR3 amino acid sequence together with its V-gene family, and reads without a unique V-gene family were excluded. In a later analysis, 500 to 650 highly shared, low-generation-probability nucleotide sequences were removed to address suspected cross-contamination and a sequencing artifact. A later analysis calculated a clonal expansion index for each public chain from normalized within-repertoire ranks of inferred template counts. In a later analysis, generation probabilities were computed using a VDJ recombination model fitted to out-of-frame rearrangements, and the results were checked against IGoR. In a later analysis, TCR-TCR, TCR-HLA and TCR-CMV co-occurrence was scored with hypergeometric tests, and a repertoire-size bias correction was applied to TCR pairs. A later analysis estimated false discovery rates by permuting HLA or CMV assignments 20 times. A later analysis grouped co-occurring TCRs with DBSCAN, adding TCRdist sequence similarity when clustering within HLA-allele-positive subsets. For co-occurrence clustering, repertoires with fewer than 30,000 or more than 120,000 public chains were excluded, along with five or six repertoires with anomalous nucleotide sharing. Entries here come from immuneACCESS through TCRdb and include only in-frame sequences with V and J called. Some clones fail to appear in such tables; in the studies checked, an unresolved V gene covers under half of the shortfall, and the cause of the remainder is unknown. The V and J calls and clone size were taken over from that table, and D and trimming were inferred from the DNA. The sample table records about 270,000 clones; 72% of these occur just once. The ten largest clones take up under 2.5% of the sample.

General conclusions and limits of the study: In a later analysis, several top co-occurrence clusters were reported to appear linked to parvovirus B19, influenza, CMV and Epstein-Barr virus. HLA typing was unavailable for some donors at each locus, so association tests used only the typed subset. Presence/absence analyses assumed roughly uniform sequencing depth across donors, an assumption that may not hold. A later analysis associated 16,951 TCR beta sequences with specific HLA alleles at a false discovery rate of 0.05. A later analysis found that TCR association rates varied across HLA loci, with DRB1 alleles showing the most associated TCRs and HLA-C alleles the fewest. According to a later analysis, most CMV-associated TCR beta chains appeared to be HLA-restricted, and the HLA associations seemed to be driven largely by CMV exposure. Linkage disequilibrium might explain the correlated functional status among segregating V segments, but an unknown experimental factor could not be excluded. For the cohort, immune exposure information was limited to CMV serostatus. Strong co-occurrence of HLA alleles, especially DR and DQ, made assigning TCR associations to individual alleles difficult. A cluster of highly shared sequence variants was judged likely to represent a technical artifact of the sequencing pipeline. The cohort was sequenced for TCR beta chains only, and without alpha or paired-chain data the features that could be detected were limited. A total of roughly 160 TCR beta chains were listed by the study as associated with cytomegalovirus. Cytomegalovirus status was reported to be diagnosed by the classifier with high specificity and sensitivity in both the original and validation cohorts. Broadly in line with IMGT annotations, most TCR beta V segments showed up in productive rearrangements about 87% or about 30% of the time in an earlier analysis of several hundred of the donors. A further reported finding was that TCR beta sequences accurately predicted the HLA-A and HLA-B alleles for most subjects in the first cohort. The earlier analysis of some 560 of the donors excluded 15 to 20 rarely observed V segments, including chromosome 9 orphons, because counts were too low. Most TCR sequences were observed very rarely across donors, whereas some public TCRs were present in many individuals. Because the 87-base-pair reads could not distinguish some IMGT-functional V segments, including TRBV6-2 and TRBV6-3, those segments were excluded. Compared with the approximately 720-donor mean, donors in an Asian-associated ancestry cluster had fewer N-insertions in productive TCRs, according to a later genetic analysis. An association between a missense DCLRE1C variant and V-gene and J-gene trimming of TCR beta chains was found in a later genetic analysis and replicated in an independent cohort. In a later analysis, HLA-associated TCR beta chains were found to be more clonally expanded and to have lower generation probabilities than equally common non-associated chains. In vitro tests confirmed that a few of the cytomegalovirus-associated TCR beta chains recognize cytomegalovirus antigens. The authors suggested that the approach could potentially be generalized to other disease states and immunological phenotypes.

The sample was PBMCs. This receptor was identified in a female donor in good health and CMV-seronegative. The sequence is built from TRBV7-8 and TRBJ1-5; TRBD1 is possibly the D segment (6 matching bases). In nucleotide form, the sequence is TGTGCCAGCAGCCCGTACAGGGTCCGCGGGTCAGTTAGCAATCAGCCCCAGCATTTT. This codes for CASSPYRVRGSVSNQPQHF.